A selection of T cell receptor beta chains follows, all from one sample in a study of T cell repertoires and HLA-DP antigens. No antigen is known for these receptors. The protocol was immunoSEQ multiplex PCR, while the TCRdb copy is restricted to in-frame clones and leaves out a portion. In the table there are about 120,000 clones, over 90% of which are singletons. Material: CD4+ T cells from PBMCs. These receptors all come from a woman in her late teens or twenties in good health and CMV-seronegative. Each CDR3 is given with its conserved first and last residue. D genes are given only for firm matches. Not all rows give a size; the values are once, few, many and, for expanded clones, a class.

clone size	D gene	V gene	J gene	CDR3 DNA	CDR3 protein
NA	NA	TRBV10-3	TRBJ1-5	TGTGCCATCAGTGGGGTCAACAATCAGCCCCAGCATTTT	CAISGVNNQPQHF
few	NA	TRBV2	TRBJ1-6	TGTGCCAGCAGTGCCCCCGGGAGCTCCTATAATTCACCCCTCCACTTT	CASSAPGSSYNSPLHF
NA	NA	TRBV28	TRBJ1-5	TGTGCCAGCAGTTTACCCCCAACGCCCCAGCATTTT	CASSLPPTPQHF
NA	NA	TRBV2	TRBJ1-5	TGTGCCAGCAGTGTCAGACAGGGCAATCAGCCCCAGCATTTT	CASSVRQGNQPQHF
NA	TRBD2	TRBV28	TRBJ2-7	TGTGCCAGCAGTTTTCGGGGACTAGCGGGAAGGAACGAGCAGTACTTC	CASSFRGLAGRNEQYF
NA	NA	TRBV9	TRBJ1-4	TGTGCCAGCAGCGTAGGGCGGTCAGGGTTGGCGGGTAATGAAAAACTGTTTTTT	CASSVGRSGLAGNEKLFF
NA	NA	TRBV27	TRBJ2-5	TGTGCCAGCAGTTTACGCAGGGGGGACCAAGAGACCCAGTACTTC	CASSLRRGDQETQYF
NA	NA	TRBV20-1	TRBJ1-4	TGCAGTGCGACTCCGAGTGAAAAACTGTTTTTT	CSATPSEKLFF
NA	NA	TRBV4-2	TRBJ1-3	TGTGCCAGCAGCCAAGGAGGTATCGGAAACACCATATATTTT	CASSQGGIGNTIYF
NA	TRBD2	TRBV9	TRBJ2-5	TGTGCCAGCAGCGAGGGACTAGAGGGGCGGGAGACCCAGTACTTC	CASSEGLEGRETQYF
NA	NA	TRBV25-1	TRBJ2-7	TGTGCCAGCCACGGACCTAAGTCCTACGAGCAGTACTTC	CASHGPKSYEQYF
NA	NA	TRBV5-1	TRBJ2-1	TGCGCCAGCAGTTTCCGGGTTGAGCAGTTCTTC	CASSFRVEQFF
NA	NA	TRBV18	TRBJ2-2	TGTGCCAGCTCATCGCTGAGGAGACAGCTGTCGAACACCGGGGAGCTGTTTTTT	CASSSLRRQLSNTGELFF
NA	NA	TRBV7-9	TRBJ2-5	TGTGCCAGCAGGCTAAACCGCGACTCAAAGGGGACCCAGTACTTC	CASRLNRDSKGTQYF
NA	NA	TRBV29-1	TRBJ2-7	TGCAGCGTTGAACTGGGTGGCGCGGAAAATTACGAGCAGTACTTC	CSVELGGAENYEQYF
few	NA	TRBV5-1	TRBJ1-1	TGCGCCAGCAGCTTCGGTGCGGGCGTGGGCACTGAAGCTTTCTTT	CASSFGAGVGTEAFF
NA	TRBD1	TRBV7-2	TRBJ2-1	TGTGCCAGCAGCCGTGGGGGGACAGGGACCTACAATGAGCAGTTCTTC	CASSRGGTGTYNEQFF
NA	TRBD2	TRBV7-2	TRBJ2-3	TGTGCCAGCAGCTTCCAGCGGGGGAGCACAGATACGCAGTATTTT	CASSFQRGSTDTQYF
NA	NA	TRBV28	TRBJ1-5	TGTGCCAGCAGTTTGTGGGGAAAGAGTCAGCCCCAGCATTTT	CASSLWGKSQPQHF
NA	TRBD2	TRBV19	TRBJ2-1	TGTGCCAGTAAGACCACACTAGCGGGAGTGGTGGAGTTCTTC	CASKTTLAGVVEFF
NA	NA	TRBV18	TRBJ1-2	TGTGCCAGCTCACCATTGTCCGCCGCGGATGGCTACACCTTC	CASSPLSAADGYTF
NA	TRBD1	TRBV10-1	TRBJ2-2	TGCGCCAGCAGGCAGGGGGCTTCAGGGGAGCTGTTTTTT	CASRQGASGELFF
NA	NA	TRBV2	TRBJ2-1	TGTGCCAGCAGTGGGCTCGCAGGCAATGAGCAGTTCTTC	CASSGLAGNEQFF
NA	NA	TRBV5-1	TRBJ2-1	TGCGCCAGCAGCCTTGAGCCGTTTAGTGAGCAGTTCTTC	CASSLEPFSEQFF
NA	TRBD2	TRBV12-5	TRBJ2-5	TGTGCTAGTGGTTCCGGACTAGCGGGGGGACAAGAGACCCAGTACTTC	CASGSGLAGGQETQYF
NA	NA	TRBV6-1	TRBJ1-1	TGTGCCAGCAGCCCCGGACGGGTGGATCGGCCTGAAGCTTTCTTT	CASSPGRVDRPEAFF
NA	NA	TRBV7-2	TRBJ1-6	TGTGCCAGCAGCGGGGGGCTGCGGAGCTCCTATAATTCACCCCTCCACTTT	CASSGGLRSSYNSPLHF
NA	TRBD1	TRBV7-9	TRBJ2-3	TGTGCCAGCAGCTTGAAGTCGGGGACAGGATCAGGAGGCACAGATACGCAGTATTTT	CASSLKSGTGSGGTDTQYF
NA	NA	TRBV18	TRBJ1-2	TGTGCCAGCTCTCAGGACGGTGGTAACTATGGCTACACCTTC	CASSQDGGNYGYTF
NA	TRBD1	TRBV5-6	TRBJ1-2	TGTGCCAGCAGCCGAGGACAGGGCACTCAAGGCTACACCTTC	CASSRGQGTQGYTF
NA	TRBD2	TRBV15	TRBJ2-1	TGTGCCACTAGGGAGGGCAACTACAATGAGCAGTTCTTC	CATREGNYNEQFF
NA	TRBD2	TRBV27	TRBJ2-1	TGTGCCAGCAGTTTCGCTAGCGGGCTAAGCTCCTACAATGAGCAGTTCTTC	CASSFASGLSSYNEQFF
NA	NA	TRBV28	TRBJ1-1	TGTGCCAGCAGTTATGAGCAGGGCCATCTGTCCATGAACACTGAAGCTTTCTTT	CASSYEQGHLSMNTEAFF
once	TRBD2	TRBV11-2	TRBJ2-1	TGTGCCAGCAGCTATGGCGGGGGGTTAAACAATGAGCAGTTCTTC	CASSYGGGLNNEQFF
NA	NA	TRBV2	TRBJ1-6	TGTGCCAGCAGTGAAGCAGGGGGACCTTCACCCCTCCACTTT	CASSEAGGPSPLHF
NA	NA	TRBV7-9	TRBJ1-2	TGTGCCAGCAGCACTCCCCTATGGGCCTATGGCTACACCTTC	CASSTPLWAYGYTF
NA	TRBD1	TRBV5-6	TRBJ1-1	TGTGCCAGCAGCTACGGACAGGGGGCGCGTTTTGACACTGAAGCTTTCTTT	CASSYGQGARFDTEAFF
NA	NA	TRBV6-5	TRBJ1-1	TGTGCCAGCAGTTACGGGGGGAGGCTTGAAGCTTTCTTT	CASSYGGRLEAFF
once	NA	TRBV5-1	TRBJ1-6	TGCGCCAGCAGCACAGGGACCGATGAAGCTTCACCCCTCCACTTT	CASSTGTDEASPLHF
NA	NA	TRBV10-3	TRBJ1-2	TGTGCCATCAGTGAGGACTCAACCGCTATGGGCTACACCTTC	CAISEDSTAMGYTF
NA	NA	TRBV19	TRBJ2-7	TGTGCCAGTAGTATAGGCGGGTCAGGGGTATACGAGCAGTACTTC	CASSIGGSGVYEQYF
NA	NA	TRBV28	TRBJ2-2	TGTGCCAGCAGCTCCCGACTGAACACCGGGGAGCTGTTTTTT	CASSSRLNTGELFF
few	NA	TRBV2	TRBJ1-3	TGTGCCAGCAGTTTCGAACCTGGAAACACCATATATTTT	CASSFEPGNTIYF
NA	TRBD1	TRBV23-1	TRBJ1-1	TGCGCCAGCAGTCAACCGACAGGGGGAAATGGGTCGAGAACTGAAGCTTTCTTT	CASSQPTGGNGSRTEAFF
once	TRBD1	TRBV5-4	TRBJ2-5	TGTGCCAGCAGCACCGGGACAGGGAGGATCCAAGAGACCCAGTACTTC	CASSTGTGRIQETQYF
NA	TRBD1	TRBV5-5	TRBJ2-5	TGTGCCAGCAGCGAGAACAGGGGGTCCCAAGAGACCCAGTACTTC	CASSENRGSQETQYF
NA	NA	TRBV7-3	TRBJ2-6	TGTGCCAGCAGCTTAGTCTCTGGGGCCAACGTCCTGACTTTC	CASSLVSGANVLTF
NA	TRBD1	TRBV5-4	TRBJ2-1	TGTGCCAGCAGCTTGGGGCAGGGGGCAAGCAATGAGCAGTTCTTC	CASSLGQGASNEQFF
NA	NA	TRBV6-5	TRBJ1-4	TGTGCCAGCAGTTACTCGGGAAATGAAAAACTGTTTTTT	CASSYSGNEKLFF
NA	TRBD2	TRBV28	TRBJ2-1	TGTGCCAGCATTGGGCTAGCGGGGTACCAATACAATGAGCAGTTCTTC	CASIGLAGYQYNEQFF
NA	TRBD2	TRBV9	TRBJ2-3	TGTGCCAGCAGCCCCAGTAGCGGGAGGGGTGGCACAGATACGCAGTATTTT	CASSPSSGRGGTDTQYF
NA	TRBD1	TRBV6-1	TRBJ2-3	TGTGCCAGCAGTGAAAGGGGGCCCACAGATACGCAGTATTTT	CASSERGPTDTQYF